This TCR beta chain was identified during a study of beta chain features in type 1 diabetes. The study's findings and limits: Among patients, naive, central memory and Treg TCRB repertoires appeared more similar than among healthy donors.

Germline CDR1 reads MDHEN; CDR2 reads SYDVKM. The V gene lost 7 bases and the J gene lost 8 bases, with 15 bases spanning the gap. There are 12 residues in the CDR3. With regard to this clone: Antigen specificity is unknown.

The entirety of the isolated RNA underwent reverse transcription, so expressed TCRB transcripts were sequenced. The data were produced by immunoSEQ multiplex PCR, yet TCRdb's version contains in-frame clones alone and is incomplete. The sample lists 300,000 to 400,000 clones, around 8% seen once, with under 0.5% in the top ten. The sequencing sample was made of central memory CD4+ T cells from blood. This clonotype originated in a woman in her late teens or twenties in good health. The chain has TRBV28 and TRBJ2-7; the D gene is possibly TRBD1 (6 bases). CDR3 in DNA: TGTGCCAGCAACTCGAGGGGGACAAAGCAGTACTTC. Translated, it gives CASNSRGTKQYF.